What follows is one T cell receptor beta chain and its context. The data stem from a study of blood T cell repertoires in COVID-19. Study-level background: The cDNA or gDNA used as material had been derived from T cells, B-cell-depleted T cells, or PBMCs.

In the authors' methods: The authors estimated nucleated cell counts from reference gene primer amplification. Data came from immunoSEQ multiplex PCR; TCRdb stores just in-frame clones and leaves some out. V and J calls and clone size come straight from that table; D and trimming were deduced from the DNA. The sample lists about 180,000 clones, approximately 85% occurring once. The germline V and J ends were trimmed by 6 bases and 5 bases, with 13 bases remaining between them. From germline, CDR1 is SGDLS and CDR2 YYNGEE. CDR3 length: 13 residues. The receptor was isolated from a human donor with active or convalescent COVID-19. The donor label of this sample is uncertain. The sequenced sample was peripheral blood. The chain is built from TRBV9 and TRBJ2-3, with a tentative D call TRBD1 (5 bases). The CDR3 sequence is CASNLGGQDTQYF. DNA of the CDR3: TGTGCCAGCAATCTAGGCGGACAAGATACGCAGTATTTT. Filled out from reference TRBV9 and TRBJ2-3, the complete variable domain reads DSGVTQTPKHLITATGQRVTLRCSPRSGDLSVYWYQQSLDQGLQFLIQYYNGEERAKGNILERFSAQQFPDLHSELNLSSLELGDSALYFCASNLGGQDTQYFGPGTRLTVL.